One and the same sample provided the 27 T cell receptor beta chains below, sequenced in a study of T cells in Graves' hyperthyroidism and ophthalmopathy. Researchers amplified the TCR beta CDR3 regions from RNA transcripts. TCR CDR3 regions were first amplified by RT-PCR with HTBI primers. TCRdb re-analysed the multiplex PCR reads in MiXCR, keeping a single row per CDR3 protein. The sample lists approximately 560,000 distinct CDR3 sequences; around 42% were seen once. Input material: peripheral blood or thyroid tissue (not recorded which). These receptors were taken from a woman aged 18-29 years with Graves' hyperthyroidism.

The rearrangement links TRBV12-3 or TRBV12-4 to TRBJ1-1, with 8 bases aligning to TRBD1. V shed 7 bases and J 4 bases; nucleotides not matched to a gene: 14. This CDR3 has 16 residues. Here the CDR3 DNA reads TGTGCCAGCACCCCCGGGACAGGACTACGTAGCACTGAAGCTTTCTTT. Its translation: CASTPGTGLRSTEAFF.

The count of this clonotype is one. Since a much larger clone is just one base distant, this may be a read error. J is TRBJ1-2 and V is TRBV29-1, with 10 bases lining up with TRBD1. Germline CDR1 and CDR2: SQVTM and ANQGSEA. V dropped 4 bases and J dropped 8; count of bases not matched to a gene: 13. The CDR3 spans 15 residues. CDR3 sequence (DNA): TGCAGCGTTGGAGCGACAGGGACAGGGGCCGGCGGCTACACCTTC. Its protein product is CSVGATGTGAGGYTF.

The V call is TRBV29-1, the J call TRBJ1-4; D not resolved. V was shortened by 4 bases and J by 7 bases, with 10 bases between the two germline ends. The CDR3 contains 12 residues. From germline, CDR1 is SQVTM and CDR2 ANQGSEA. The CDR3 DNA reads TGCAGCGTTGGAGTAGCGGGTGAAAAACTGTTTTTT. Its protein product is CSVGVAGEKLFF.

This clonotype was seen only a few times. The chain has TRBV20-1 and TRBJ1-1; D ambiguous. The CDR3 length is 15 residues. The germline V and J ends were trimmed by 1 base and 0 bases, with 12 bases remaining between them. From germline, CDR1 is DFQATT and CDR2 SNEGSKA (reference sequence). CDR3 sequence reads: CSARAVRTLNTEAFF. DNA of the CDR3: TGCAGTGCTAGAGCGGTCAGAACCTTGAACACTGAAGCTTTCTTT.

The chain joins TRBV5-1 to TRBJ2-2, with TRBD2 matching 7 bases. Looked up from germline, CDR1 is SGHRS and CDR2 is YFSETQ. V trimming: 4 bases; J trimming: 3 bases; junction bases outside the gene matches: 3. The CDR3 runs 14 residues. This CDR3 is CASSTLADTGELFF. The CDR3 DNA sequence: TGCGCCAGCAGCACTCTAGCGGACACCGGGGAGCTGTTTTTT.

This chain joins TRBV7-9 and TRBJ2-5; D gene unclear. The CDR3 is 15 amino acids. CDR1 SEHNR and CDR2 FQNEAQ come from the germline V gene (reference sequence). The ends were cut back, 1 base at V and 5 bases at J, with 14 bases in the middle. The CDR3: CASSLGPHTGETQYF. CDR3 DNA sequence: TGTGCCAGCAGCTTAGGCCCCCACACGGGTGAGACCCAGTACTTC.

This chain links TRBV7-2 with TRBJ1-6; TRBD1 matches 8 bases. Germline V lookup: CDR1 SGHTA, CDR2 FQGNSA. Trimming took 5 bases from V and 7 from J; bases not matched to a gene: 10. This CDR3 region has 16 residues. This CDR3 reads CASSVRDRGRNSPLHF. For the CDR3, the DNA is TGTGCCAGCAGCGTTCGCGACAGGGGTCGGAATTCACCCCTCCACTTT. The full variable domain, with the rest looked up from reference TRBV7-2 and TRBJ1-6, is GAGVSQSPSNKVTEKGKDVELRCDPISGHTALYWYRQSLGQGLEFLIYFQGNSAPDKSGLPSDRFSAERTGGSVSTLTIQRTQQEDSAVYLCASSVRDRGRNSPLHFGNGTRLTVT.

The rearrangement joins TRBV20-1 to TRBJ2-2, with TRBD2 matching 10 bases. Per germline, CDR1 DFQATT and CDR2 SNEGSKA (reference sequence). This CDR3 is 15 amino acids long. With 2 bases clipped from V and 8 bases from J, the junction kept 8 bases outside the gene matches. The CDR3 protein is CSARPGTSVAGELFF. The DNA of the CDR3 is TGCAGTGCTAGACCGGGGACTAGCGTCGCTGGGGAGCTGTTTTTT.

There are a few counts of this clonotype. The chain recombines TRBV7-3 with TRBJ2-7, with 7 bases identical to TRBD1. Germline loops: CDR1 SGHTA, CDR2 FQGTGA. The V segment lost 6 bases and the J segment 3 bases; nucleotides outside the gene matches: 8. CDR3 length equals 14 residues. The CDR3 DNA reads as TGTGCCAGCAGTTCCGAGACAGGGTTCTACGAGCAGTACTTC. Amino acid sequence: CASSSETGFYEQYF.

This clonotype occurred many times. The chain employs TRBV7-8 and TRBJ2-5, with 11 bases identical to TRBD2. CDR3 length equals 16 residues. CDR1 and CDR2 from the germline V gene are SGHVS and FQNEAQ. V trimming: 1 base; J trimming: 2 bases; junction bases outside the gene matches: 3. The chain's CDR3 is CASSLVGLAAQETQYF. As DNA, the CDR3 is TGTGCCAGCAGCTTAGTGGGACTAGCGGCACAAGAGACCCAGTACTTC.

This clonotype was found many times. The chain uses TRBV2 and TRBJ1-1; D not certain. Trimming took 3 bases from V and 0 from J, leaving 8 bases between them. Germline V gives CDR1 SNHLY, CDR2 FYNNEI. The CDR3 covers 14 residues. This CDR3 is CASSEGRLNTEAFF. CDR3 nucleotides: TGTGCCAGCAGTGAGGGAAGGTTGAACACTGAAGCTTTCTTT. The full variable domain, rest sourced from reference TRBV2 and TRBJ1-1, is EPEVTQTPSHQVTQMGQEVILRCVPISNHLYFYWYRQILGQKVEFLVSFYNNEISEKSEIFDDQFSVERPDGSNFTLKIRSTKLEDSAMYFCASSEGRLNTEAFFGQGTRLTVV.

The chain combines TRBV7-2 with TRBJ2-7, with 7 nucleotides matching TRBD2. Germline V gene data show CDR1 as SGHTA and CDR2 as FQGNSA. V lost 5 bases and J lost 4; bases outside the gene matches: 5. This CDR3 has 13 residues. The CDR3 is CASSPGLDYEQYF. Here the CDR3 DNA reads TGTGCCAGCAGCCCCGGACTAGATTACGAGCAGTACTTC.

This clonotype was recorded many times. The chain recombines TRBV29-1 with TRBJ2-6, with 10 bases identical to TRBD1. Trimming removed 5 bases from V and 0 bases from J; junction bases left unmatched: 4. Germline CDR1 SQVTM, CDR2 ANQGSEA. This CDR3 has 16 residues. The CDR3 sequence: CSVRGQGFSGANVLTF. The CDR3 bases are TGCAGCGTTCGGGGACAGGGGTTCTCTGGGGCCAACGTCCTGACTTTC.

The sample holds one count of this clonotype. This chain uses TRBV11-2 with TRBJ1-4; no reliable D call. This CDR3 comprises 15 residues. V dropped 1 base and J dropped 4 bases, with 10 bases sitting between them. CDR1 SGHAT and CDR2 FQNNGV come from the germline V gene. The DNA of the CDR3 is TGTGCCAGCAGCTTAGCTCGGAGTAATAATGAAAAACTGTTTTTT. Translation gives CASSLARSNNEKLFF.

The chain carries TRBV10-3 and TRBJ1-2; D might be TRBD1 (6 bases). The CDR3 has 14 residues. The V and J ends lost 10 bases and 2 bases respectively, with 17 bases between them. Germline V gives CDR1 ENHRY, CDR2 SYGVKD. The CDR3: CATRDHQGNYGYTF. CDR3 sequence (DNA): TGTGCCACAAGAGACCATCAGGGGAACTATGGCTACACCTTC.

This clonotype appeared once. The chain carries TRBV12-3 or TRBV12-4 and TRBJ2-2; 7 bases fit TRBD2. V dropped 7 bases and J dropped 7; count of bases not matched to a gene: 18. The CDR3 runs 17 residues. CDR3 amino acids: CASIPPGREVSNGELFF. In DNA form, the CDR3 reads TGTGCCAGCATCCCCCCAGGACGGGAGGTTTCTAACGGGGAGCTGTTTTTT.

The CDR3 reads CASSQDVGDQPQHF. The CDR3 nucleotides read TGTGCCAGCAGCCAAGATGTTGGGGATCAGCCCCAGCATTTT. The rearrangement uses TRBV14 and TRBJ1-5; D remains ambiguous. Germline lookup yields CDR1 SGHDN and CDR2 FVKESK. With 0 bases removed from V and 5 bases from J, the gap between germline ends came to 8 bases. The CDR3 spans 14 residues.

This clonotype was detected once. The conserved phenylalanine or tryptophan normally closing the CDR3 is absent here, so this likely arose from a read error. This sequence joins TRBV20-1 and TRBJ1-2; TRBD1 matches at 10 bases. This CDR3 is 14 amino acids long. Trimming removed 0 bases from V and 7 bases from J; junction bases left unmatched: 5. Germline assignment: CDR1 DFQATT and CDR2 SNEGSKA (reference sequence). The CDR3 coding sequence is TGCAGTGCTAGAGATAGGACAGGGGGGTTTGGCTACACCCTC. Translated, it gives CSARDRTGGFGYTL.

This clonotype appeared many times. The rearrangement joins TRBV7-9 to TRBJ2-5, with a possible D match to TRBD2 (6 bases). CDR3 length: 15 residues. CDR1 is SEHNR and CDR2 is FQNEAQ in the germline V gene (reference sequence). V was pared by 8 bases and J by 9 bases, with 25 bases between. CDR3 DNA: TGTGCCAGCTTACCTGACGGCGGGGTCATGGTACCCCAGTACTTC. Residues: CASLPDGGVMVPQYF. Supplemented by reference TRBV7-9 and TRBJ2-5, the full variable domain reads DTGVSQNPRHKITKRGQNVTFRCDPISEHNRLYWYRQTLGQGPEFLTYFQNEAQLEKSRLLSDRFSAERPKGSFSTLEIQRTEQGDSAMYLCASLPDGGVMVPQYFGPGTRLLVL.

This clonotype occurred many times. The V and J genes are TRBV7-8 and TRBJ1-6, with D perhaps TRBD1 (5 bases). Germline CDR1 reads SGHVS; CDR2 reads FQNEAQ. This CDR3 region has 15 residues. V lost 1 base and J 10 bases, leaving 14 bases between the germline ends. In DNA, the CDR3 is TGTGCCAGCAGCTTAGGGGGCCCGGAGGCATCACCCCTCCACTTT. Translating it yields CASSLGGPEASPLHF.

At least ten counts were recorded for this clonotype. This chain connects TRBV7-2 to TRBJ2-7; 9 positions match TRBD1. Germline V gives CDR1 SGHTA, CDR2 FQGNSA. V shed 10 bases and J 6 bases; nucleotides not matched to a gene: 10. The CDR3 covers 13 residues. CDR3 sequence: CATTPGQGVEQYF. The CDR3, as DNA: TGTGCCACCACCCCGGGACAGGGTGTCGAGCAGTACTTC.

This clonotype appeared a single time. The V call is TRBV29-1, the J call TRBJ2-5; no firm D call. Trimming shortened V by 5 bases and J by 2 bases, and 9 bases separated the two germline ends. Per germline, CDR1 SQVTM and CDR2 ANQGSEA. The CDR3 loop spans 12 amino acids. The CDR3 DNA reads as TGCAGCGTTTTAGGGTGGCAAGAGACCCAGTACTTC. It is translated as CSVLGWQETQYF.

A word on this clonotype: This may come from a read error, since a much larger clone is one base off. The gene calls are TRBV24-1 and TRBJ2-2; no definite D call. V gave up 9 bases and J gave up 3 bases, with 7 bases separating them. In germline, CDR1 is KGHDR, CDR2 SFDVKD. The CDR3 is 12 residues long. The CDR3 sequence is CATGQYTGELFF. CDR3 coding DNA: TGTGCCACCGGGCAGTACACCGGGGAGCTGTTTTTT.

In its sample, this clonotype was seen once. One base away lies a much larger clone, so this may be a sequencing read error. The chain carries TRBV29-1 and TRBJ2-2; 9 nucleotides agree with TRBD2. The length of the CDR3 is 14 residues. V trimming: 1 base; J trimming: 3 bases; junction bases outside the gene matches: 0. CDR1 is SQVTM, CDR2 ANQGSEA, per germline. The CDR3 nucleotides read TGCAGCGTTGAAGGGACTAGCGACACCGGGGAGCTGTTTTTT. This encodes CSVEGTSDTGELFF.

V and J are TRBV24-1 and TRBJ1-1; no firm D call. This CDR3 has 11 residues. The germline V gene has CDR1 KGHDR and CDR2 SFDVKD. Trimming left V 7 bases short and J 8 bases short, with 10 bases between. The CDR3 bases are TGTGCCACCAGCCCAGCGGACGAAGCTTTCTTT. Translation gives CATSPADEAFF.

Points on this clonotype: A read error may produce the germline difference seen at one junction end. The chain's CDR3 is CASSSLGPQETQYF. CDR3 coding DNA: TGTGCCAGCAGTTCTCTAGGTCCCCAAGAGACCCAGTACTTC. The chain carries TRBV10-3 and TRBJ2-5; the D is unclear. Germline-derived CDR1 and CDR2 are ENHRY and SYGVKD. The length of the CDR3 is 14 residues.

This clonotype was observed many times. The gene calls are TRBV29-1 and TRBJ1-5, with TRBD1 matching 8 bases. Looked up from germline, CDR1 is SQVTM and CDR2 is ANQGSEA. The CDR3 runs 15 residues. The J segment lost 4 bases and the V segment lost 3 bases, leaving 8 bases of the junction unmatched. The DNA for the CDR3 is TGCAGCGTTGACCCTGGGACAGGAGAAAATCAGCCCCAGCATTTT. This codes for CSVDPGTGENQPQHF.